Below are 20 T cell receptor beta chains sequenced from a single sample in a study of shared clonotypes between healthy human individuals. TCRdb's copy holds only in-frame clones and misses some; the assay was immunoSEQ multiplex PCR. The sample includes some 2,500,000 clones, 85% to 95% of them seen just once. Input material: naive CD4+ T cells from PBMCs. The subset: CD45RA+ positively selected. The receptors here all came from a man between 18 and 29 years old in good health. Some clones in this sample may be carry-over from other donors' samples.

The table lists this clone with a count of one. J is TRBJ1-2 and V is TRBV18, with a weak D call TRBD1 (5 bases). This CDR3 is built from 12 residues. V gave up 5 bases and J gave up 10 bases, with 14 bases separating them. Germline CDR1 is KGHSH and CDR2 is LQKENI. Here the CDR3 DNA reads TGTGCCAGCTCAACCGGGACGGATTTCTACACCTTC. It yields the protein CASSTGTDFYTF. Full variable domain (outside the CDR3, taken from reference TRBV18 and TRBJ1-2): NAGVMQNPRHLVRRRGQEARLRCSPMKGHSHVYWYRQLPEEGLKFMVYLQKENIIDESGMPKERFSAEFPKEGPSILRIQQVVRGDSAAYFCASSTGTDFYTFGSGTRLTVV.

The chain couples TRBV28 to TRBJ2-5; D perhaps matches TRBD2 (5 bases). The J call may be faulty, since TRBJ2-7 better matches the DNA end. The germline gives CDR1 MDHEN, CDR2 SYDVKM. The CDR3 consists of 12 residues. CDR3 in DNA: TGTGCCAGCAGAAAACTAGGGTACGAGCAGTACTTC. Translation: CASRKLGYEQYF.

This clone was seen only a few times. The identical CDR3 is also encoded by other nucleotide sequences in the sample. The CDR3 region has the DNA TGTGCCAGCAGACTAGCGGGCTCCTACAATGAGCAGTTCTTC. Encoded protein: CASRLAGSYNEQFF. The J gene is TRBJ2-1, the V gene TRBV28, with 9 positions matching TRBD2. The CDR3 has 14 residues. Per germline, CDR1 MDHEN and CDR2 SYDVKM. Trimming cost V 6 bases and J 0 bases; bases outside gene matches: 0. The entire variable domain, with the rest obtained from reference TRBV28 and TRBJ2-1, is as follows: DVKVTQSSRYLVKRTGEKVFLECVQDMDHENMFWYRQDPGLGLRLIYFSYDVKMKEKGDIPEGYSVSREKKERFSLILESASTNQTSMYLCASRLAGSYNEQFFGPGTRLTVL.

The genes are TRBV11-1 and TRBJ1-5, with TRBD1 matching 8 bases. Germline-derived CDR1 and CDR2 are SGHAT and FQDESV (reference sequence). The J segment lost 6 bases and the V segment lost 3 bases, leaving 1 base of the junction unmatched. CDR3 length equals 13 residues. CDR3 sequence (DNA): TGTGCCAGCAGCTTGGACAGGGCTCAGCCCCAGCATTTT. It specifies CASSLDRAQPQHF.

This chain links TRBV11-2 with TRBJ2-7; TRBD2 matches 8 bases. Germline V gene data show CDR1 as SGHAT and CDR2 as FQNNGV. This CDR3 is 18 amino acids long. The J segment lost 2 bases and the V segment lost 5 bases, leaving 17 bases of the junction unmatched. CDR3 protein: CASSVPGAGGKRAYEQYF. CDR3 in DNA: TGTGCCAGCAGCGTCCCCGGGGCGGGAGGAAAACGCGCCTACGAGCAGTACTTC.

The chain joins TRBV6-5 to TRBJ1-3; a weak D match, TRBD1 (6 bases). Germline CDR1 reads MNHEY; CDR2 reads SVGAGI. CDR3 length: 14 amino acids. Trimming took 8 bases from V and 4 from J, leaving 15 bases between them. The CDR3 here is CASRNRANGNTIYF. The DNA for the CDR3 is TGTGCCAGCCGAAACAGGGCTAACGGAAACACCATATATTTT.

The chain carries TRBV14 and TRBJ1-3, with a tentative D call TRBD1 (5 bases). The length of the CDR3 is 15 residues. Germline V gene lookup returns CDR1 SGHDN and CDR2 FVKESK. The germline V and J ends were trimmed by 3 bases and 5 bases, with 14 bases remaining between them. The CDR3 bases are TGTGCCAGCAGCCAGTCCGGGACTATCCGAAACACCATATATTTT. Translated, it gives CASSQSGTIRNTIYF.

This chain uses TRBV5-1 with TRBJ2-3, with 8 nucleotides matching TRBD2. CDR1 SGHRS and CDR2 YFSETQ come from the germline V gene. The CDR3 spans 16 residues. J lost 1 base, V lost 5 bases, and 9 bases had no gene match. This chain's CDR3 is CASSRRGAVGTDTQYF. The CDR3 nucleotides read TGCGCCAGCAGTAGGCGGGGGGCTGTGGGCACAGATACGCAGTATTTT.

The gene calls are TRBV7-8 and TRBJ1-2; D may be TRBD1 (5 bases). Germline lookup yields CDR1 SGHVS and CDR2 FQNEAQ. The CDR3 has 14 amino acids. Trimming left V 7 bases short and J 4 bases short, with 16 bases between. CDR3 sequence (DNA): TGTGCCAGCACCAATGGGGCCCGGCCCTATGGCTACACCTTC. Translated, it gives CASTNGARPYGYTF.

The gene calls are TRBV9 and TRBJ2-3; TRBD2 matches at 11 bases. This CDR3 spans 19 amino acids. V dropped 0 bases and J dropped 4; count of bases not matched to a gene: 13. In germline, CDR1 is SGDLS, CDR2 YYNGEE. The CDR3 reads CASSVEGPTSGNIADTQYF. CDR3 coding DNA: TGTGCCAGCAGCGTAGAAGGTCCGACTAGCGGGAATATCGCAGATACGCAGTATTTT.

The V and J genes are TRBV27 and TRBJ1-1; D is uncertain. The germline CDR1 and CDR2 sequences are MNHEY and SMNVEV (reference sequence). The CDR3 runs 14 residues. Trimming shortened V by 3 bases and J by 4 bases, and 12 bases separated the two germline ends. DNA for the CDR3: TGTGCCAGCAGTTTTGTGAGGGCGCGCACTGAAGCTTTCTTT. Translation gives CASSFVRARTEAFF.

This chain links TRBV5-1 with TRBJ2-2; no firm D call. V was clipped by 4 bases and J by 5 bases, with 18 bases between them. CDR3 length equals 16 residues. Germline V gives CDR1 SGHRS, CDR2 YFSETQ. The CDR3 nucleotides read TGCGCCAGCAGCCTACTTCTTGGGTGGGAAACCGGGGAGCTGTTTTTT. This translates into CASSLLLGWETGELFF.

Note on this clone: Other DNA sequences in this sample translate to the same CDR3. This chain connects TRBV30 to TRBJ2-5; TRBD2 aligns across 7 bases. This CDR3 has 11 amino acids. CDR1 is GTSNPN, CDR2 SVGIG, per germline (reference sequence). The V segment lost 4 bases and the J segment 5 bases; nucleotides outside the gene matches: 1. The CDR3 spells CAWTGGETQYF. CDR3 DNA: TGTGCCTGGACCGGGGGGGAGACCCAGTACTTC.

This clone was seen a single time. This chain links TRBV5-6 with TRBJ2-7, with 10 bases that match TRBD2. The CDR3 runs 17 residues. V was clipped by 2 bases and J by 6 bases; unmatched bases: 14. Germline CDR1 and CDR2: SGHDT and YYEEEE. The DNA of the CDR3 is TGTGCCAGCAGCTTAAAGGGTCGGGCTAGCGGGAGAGGCGAGCAGTACTTC. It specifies CASSLKGRASGRGEQYF.

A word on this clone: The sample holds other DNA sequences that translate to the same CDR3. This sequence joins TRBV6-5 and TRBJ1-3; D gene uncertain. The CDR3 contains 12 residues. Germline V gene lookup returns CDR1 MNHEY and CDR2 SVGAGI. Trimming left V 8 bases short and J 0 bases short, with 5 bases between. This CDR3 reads CASLSSGNTIYF. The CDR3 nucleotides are TGTGCCAGCCTTTCCTCTGGAAACACCATATATTTT.

DNA of the CDR3: TGCGCCAGCAGCTTGGGCCCAAACTCCTACGAGCAGTACTTC. Its protein is CASSLGPNSYEQYF. This chain joins TRBV5-1 and TRBJ2-7; no firm D call. The CDR3 contains 14 residues. CDR1 is SGHRS, CDR2 YFSETQ, per germline. Trimming pared 0 bases from V and 0 bases from J, leaving 7 bases between.

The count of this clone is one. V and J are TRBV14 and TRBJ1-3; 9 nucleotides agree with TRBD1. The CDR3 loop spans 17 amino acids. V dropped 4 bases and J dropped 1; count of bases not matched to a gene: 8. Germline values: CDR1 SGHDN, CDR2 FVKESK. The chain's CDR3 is CASSPHRGLLSGNTIYF. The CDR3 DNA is TGTGCCAGCAGCCCCCACAGGGGGCTGCTTTCTGGAAACACCATATATTTT.

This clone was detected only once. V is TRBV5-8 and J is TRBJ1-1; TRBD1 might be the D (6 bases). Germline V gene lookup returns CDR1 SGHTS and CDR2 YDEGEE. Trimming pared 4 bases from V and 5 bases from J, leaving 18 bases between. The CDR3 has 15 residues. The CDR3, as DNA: TGTGCCAGCAGCCCTCACGGGGGCACGTGGACTGAAGCTTTCTTT. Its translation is CASSPHGGTWTEAFF.

The CDR3 bases are TGTGCCAGCAGTCCCTCGTCTTTCTCTGGAAACACCATATATTTT. Encoded protein: CASSPSSFSGNTIYF. This rearrangement joins TRBV6-5 to TRBJ1-3; D ambiguous. CDR1 MNHEY and CDR2 SVGAGI come from the germline V gene. Trimming stripped 5 bases from V and 0 bases from J, with 11 bases between. This CDR3 has 15 amino acids.

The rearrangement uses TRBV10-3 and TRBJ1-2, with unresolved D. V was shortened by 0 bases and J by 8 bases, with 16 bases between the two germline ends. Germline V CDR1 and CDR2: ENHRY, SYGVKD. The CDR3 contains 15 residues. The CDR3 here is CAISESDRVRVGYTF. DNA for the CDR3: TGTGCCATCAGTGAGTCGGATCGCGTGCGAGTGGGCTACACCTTC.